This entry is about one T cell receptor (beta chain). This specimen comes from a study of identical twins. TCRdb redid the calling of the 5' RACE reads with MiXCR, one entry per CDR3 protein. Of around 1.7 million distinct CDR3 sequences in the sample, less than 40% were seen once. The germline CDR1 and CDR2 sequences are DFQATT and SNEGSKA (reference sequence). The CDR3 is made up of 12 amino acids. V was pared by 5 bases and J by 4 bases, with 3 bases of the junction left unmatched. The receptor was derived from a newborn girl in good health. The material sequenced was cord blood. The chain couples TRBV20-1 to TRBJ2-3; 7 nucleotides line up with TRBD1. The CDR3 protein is CSAGDRADTQYF. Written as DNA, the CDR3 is TGCAGTGCTGGCGACAGGGCAGATACGCAGTATTTT.